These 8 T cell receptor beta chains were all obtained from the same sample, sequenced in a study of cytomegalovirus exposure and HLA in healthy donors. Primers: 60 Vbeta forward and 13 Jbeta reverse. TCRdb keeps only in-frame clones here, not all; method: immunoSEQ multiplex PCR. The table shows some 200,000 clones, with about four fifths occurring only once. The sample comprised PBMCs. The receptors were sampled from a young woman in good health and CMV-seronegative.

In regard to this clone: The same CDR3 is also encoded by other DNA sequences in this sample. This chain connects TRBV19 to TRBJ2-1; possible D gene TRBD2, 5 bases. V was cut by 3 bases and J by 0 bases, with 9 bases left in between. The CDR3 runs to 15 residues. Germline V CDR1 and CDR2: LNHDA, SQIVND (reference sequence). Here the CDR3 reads CASSISGSSYNEQFF. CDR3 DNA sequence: TGTGCCAGTAGTATCTCGGGGAGCTCCTACAATGAGCAGTTCTTC.

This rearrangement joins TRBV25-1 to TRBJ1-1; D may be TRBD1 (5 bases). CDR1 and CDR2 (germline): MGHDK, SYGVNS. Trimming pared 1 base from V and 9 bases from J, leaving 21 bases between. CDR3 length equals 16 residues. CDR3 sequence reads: CASSESRSNRQGKAFF. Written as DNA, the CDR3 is TGTGCCAGCAGTGAATCTAGGTCGAACAGGCAAGGAAAAGCTTTCTTT. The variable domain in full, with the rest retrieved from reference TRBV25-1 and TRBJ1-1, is EADIYQTPRYLVIGTGKKITLECSQTMGHDKMYWYQQDPGMELHLIHYSYGVNSTEKGDLSSESTVSRIRTEHFPLTLESARPSHTSQYLCASSESRSNRQGKAFFGQGTRLTVV.

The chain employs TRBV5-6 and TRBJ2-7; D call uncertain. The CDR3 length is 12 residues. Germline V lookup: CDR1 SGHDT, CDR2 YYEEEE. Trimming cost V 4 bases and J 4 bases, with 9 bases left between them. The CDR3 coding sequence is TGTGCCAGCAGCCCATCCGGTTACGAGCAGTACTTC. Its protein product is CASSPSGYEQYF. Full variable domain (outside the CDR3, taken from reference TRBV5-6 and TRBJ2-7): DAGVTQSPTHLIKTRGQQVTLRCSPKSGHDTVSWYQQALGQGPQFIFQYYEEEERQRGNFPDRFSGHQFPNYSSELNVNALLLGDSALYLCASSPSGYEQYFGPGTRLTVT.

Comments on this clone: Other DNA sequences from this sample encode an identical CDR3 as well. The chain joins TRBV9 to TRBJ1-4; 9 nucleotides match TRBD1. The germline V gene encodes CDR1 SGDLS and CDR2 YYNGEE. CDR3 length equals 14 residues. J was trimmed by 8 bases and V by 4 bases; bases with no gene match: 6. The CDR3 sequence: CASSPGTGREKLFF. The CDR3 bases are TGTGCCAGCAGCCCCGGGACAGGGCGAGAAAAACTGTTTTTT.

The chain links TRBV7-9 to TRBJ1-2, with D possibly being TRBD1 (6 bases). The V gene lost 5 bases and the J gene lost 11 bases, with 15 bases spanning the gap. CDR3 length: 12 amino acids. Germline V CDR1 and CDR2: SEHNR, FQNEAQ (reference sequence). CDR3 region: CASSTGHTGYTF. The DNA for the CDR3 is TGTGCCAGCAGCACAGGCCACACAGGGTACACCTTC.

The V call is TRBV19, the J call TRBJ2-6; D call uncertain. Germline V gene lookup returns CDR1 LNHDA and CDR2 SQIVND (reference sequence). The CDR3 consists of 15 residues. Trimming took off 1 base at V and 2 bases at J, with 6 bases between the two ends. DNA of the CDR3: TGTGCCAGTAGTATAGGGCAGGCTGGGGCCAACGTCCTGACTTTC. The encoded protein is CASSIGQAGANVLTF.

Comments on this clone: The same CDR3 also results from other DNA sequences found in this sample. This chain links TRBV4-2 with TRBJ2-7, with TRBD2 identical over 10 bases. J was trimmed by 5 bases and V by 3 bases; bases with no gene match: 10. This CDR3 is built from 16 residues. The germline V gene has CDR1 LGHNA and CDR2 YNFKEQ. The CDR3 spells CASSQKLAGESHEQYF. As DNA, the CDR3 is TGTGCCAGCAGCCAGAAGCTAGCGGGAGAATCCCACGAGCAGTACTTC.

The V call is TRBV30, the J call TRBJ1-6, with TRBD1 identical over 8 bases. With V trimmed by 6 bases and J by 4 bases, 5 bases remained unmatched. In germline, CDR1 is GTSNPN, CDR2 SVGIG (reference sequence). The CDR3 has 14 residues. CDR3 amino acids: CACDRGLYNSPLHF. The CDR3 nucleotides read TGTGCCTGTGACAGGGGCCTTTATAATTCACCCCTCCACTTT.